These 13 T cell receptor beta chains were sequenced from one sample in a study of early stage breast cancer tumors. Sequencing was performed with immunoSEQ multiplex PCR; in TCRdb, only in-frame clones are kept and a portion is missing. The table records under 30,000 clones, under 75% of them present only once. Sample: blood. These receptors were taken from a person in their fifties with breast cancer.

The CDR3 bases are TGTGCCAGTAGTAAGAACCGGGACAGTCTCGACGAGCAGTACTTC. Translated: CASSKNRDSLDEQYF. This sequence joins TRBV19 and TRBJ2-7; 7 nucleotides align to TRBD1. This CDR3 is built from 15 residues. Germline CDR1 reads LNHDA; CDR2 reads SQIVND (reference sequence). The V segment lost 4 bases and the J segment 5 bases; nucleotides outside the gene matches: 11.

In its sample, this clone was seen once. This chain links TRBV6-5 with TRBJ1-2; no clear D gene. CDR1 and CDR2 (germline): MNHEY, SVGAGI. The CDR3 runs to 15 residues. The germline V and J ends were trimmed by 0 bases and 1 base, with 9 bases remaining between them. The CDR3 bases are TGTGCCAGCAGTTACTCCTGGGGAGGTAACTATGGCTACACCTTC. Translation gives CASSYSWGGNYGYTF.

The rearrangement joins TRBV7-2 to TRBJ2-3; 13 positions match TRBD2. The germline gives CDR1 SGHTA, CDR2 FQGNSA. The CDR3 runs 17 residues. Trimming took 6 bases from V and 2 from J; bases not matched to a gene: 8. This chain's CDR3 is CASRFRGTSGATDTQYF. The CDR3 DNA sequence: TGTGCCAGCAGGTTTAGGGGGACTAGCGGGGCCACAGATACGCAGTATTTT.

The chain joins TRBV14 to TRBJ1-1; no firm D call. The V end lost 0 bases, the J end lost 1 base, and 6 bases lay between the germline ends. Germline V gene sequence: CDR1 SGHDN, CDR2 FVKESK. CDR3 size: 14 residues. CDR3 region: CASSQETRNTEAFF. As DNA, the CDR3 is TGTGCCAGCAGCCAAGAAACCAGGAACACTGAAGCTTTCTTT.

This clone was picked up a small number of times. The genes are TRBV30 and TRBJ1-1, with TRBD1 identical over 8 bases. CDR3 length: 13 amino acids. CDR1 and CDR2 (germline): GTSNPN, SVGIG (reference sequence). Trimming removed 0 bases from V and 5 bases from J; junction bases left unmatched: 2. The CDR3, as DNA: TGTGCCTGGAGTGTACAGGGGGTTACTGAAGCTTTCTTT. Protein: CAWSVQGVTEAFF. The whole variable domain, remainder taken from reference TRBV30 and TRBJ1-1, is SQTIHQWPATLVQPVGSPLSLECTVEGTSNPNLYWYRQAAGRGLQLLFYSVGIGQISSEVPQNLSASRPQDRQFILSSKKLLLSDSGFYLCAWSVQGVTEAFFGQGTRLTVV.

The chain carries TRBV6-1 and TRBJ2-1; maybe TRBD2 (6 bases). CDR1 and CDR2 from the germline V gene are MNHNS and SASEGT. V was clipped by 6 bases and J by 2 bases, with 11 bases between them. This CDR3 region has 14 residues. The CDR3 loop reads CASSLDYPYNEQFF. CDR3 in DNA: TGTGCCAGCAGCCTGGACTATCCCTACAATGAGCAGTTCTTC.

This clone was observed at least ten times. The chain has TRBV6-4 and TRBJ1-1, with a possible D match to TRBD1 (6 bases). From germline, CDR1 is MRHNA and CDR2 SNTAGT. Trimming stripped 5 bases from V and 6 bases from J, with 16 bases between. The CDR3 consists of 14 residues. The CDR3 is CASSLTGKIAEAFF. DNA for the CDR3: TGTGCCAGCAGTTTAACAGGGAAGATAGCTGAAGCTTTCTTT.

The rearrangement uses TRBV5-5 and TRBJ2-7; maybe TRBD2 (5 bases). CDR3 length: 19 residues. V dropped 3 bases and J dropped 5 bases, with 30 bases sitting between them. Germline V gene sequence: CDR1 SGHKS, CDR2 YYEKEE (reference sequence). Here the CDR3 reads CASSYTYHISGEVWNEQYF. CDR3 sequence (DNA): TGTGCCAGCAGCTATACCTACCATATAAGCGGAGAGGTGTGGAACGAGCAGTACTTC.

The genes are TRBV6-1 and TRBJ2-7; D may match TRBD1 or TRBD2 (5 bases each). The CDR3 has 14 amino acids. The germline CDR1 and CDR2 sequences are MNHNS and SASEGT. Trimming left V 7 bases short and J 2 bases short, with 15 bases between. The CDR3: CASNGDLKPYEQYF. For the CDR3, the DNA is TGTGCCAGCAATGGGGACCTCAAGCCCTACGAGCAGTACTTC.

DNA of the CDR3: TGCAGTGCTCCCTTGGGTTACGAGCAGTACTTC. This codes for CSAPLGYEQYF. The chain joins TRBV20-1 to TRBJ2-7; D is ambiguous. Between the trimmed V and J ends, which lost 5 bases and 4 bases, there was a span of 9 bases. The germline V gene encodes CDR1 DFQATT and CDR2 SNEGSKA (reference sequence). This CDR3 region has 11 residues.

The rearrangement joins TRBV4-3 to TRBJ2-7, with 13 bases lining up with TRBD2. Germline loops: CDR1 LGHNA, CDR2 YSLEER. The CDR3 is 16 amino acids. Germline trimming cut 1 base from V and 4 bases from J; bases unmatched to any gene: 4. The DNA of the CDR3 is TGCGCCAGCAGCCAAGGGGGACTAGCGGGAATTTACGAGCAGTACTTC. It translates to CASSQGGLAGIYEQYF.

V is TRBV25-1 and J is TRBJ1-4; a possible D gene is TRBD1 (6 bases). Germline lookup yields CDR1 MGHDK and CDR2 SYGVNS. The CDR3 sequence is 18 residues long. V lost 1 base and J 6 bases, leaving 21 bases between the germline ends. CDR3 in amino acids: CASSEWASKGQIYEKLFF. CDR3 in DNA: TGTGCCAGCAGTGAATGGGCGAGCAAGGGACAAATATATGAAAAACTGTTTTTT.

Only a few counts were recorded for this clone. The chain joins TRBV2 to TRBJ2-1; the match to TRBD2 covers 13 bases. Germline-derived CDR1 and CDR2 are SNHLY and FYNNEI. The CDR3 contains 17 residues. The V segment lost 2 bases and the J segment 5 bases; nucleotides outside the gene matches: 6. CDR3 protein: CASSELGTSGTNNEQFF. CDR3 in DNA: TGTGCCAGCAGTGAACTCGGGACTAGCGGGACGAACAATGAGCAGTTCTTC.